A selection of T cell receptor beta chains follows, all from one sample in a study of CD8+ T cells in alopecia areata. Sequencing used immunoSEQ multiplex PCR; TCRdb keeps in-frame clones, though not all of them. The table lists around 140,000 clones, nearly 55% of them singletons, with roughly 15% in the top ten. The specimen was CD8+ T cells sorted from blood, collected at week 4, from a patient treated with tofacitinib. The receptors stem from a human donor with alopecia areata. Each CDR3 is given with its conserved first and last residue. A D gene is named only where the DNA matches it firmly. Part of the rows lack a size; the others show once, few, many or a class for expanded clones.

D | size | J | V | CDR3 | DNA
- | - | TRBJ2-7 | TRBV2 | CASSFGQPTYEQYF | TGTGCCAGCAGCTTTGGACAGCCTACCTACGAGCAGTACTTC
- | - | TRBJ1-5 | TRBV11-2 | CASSPGGRDQPQHF | TGTGCCAGCAGCCCCGGGGGGCGCGACCAGCCCCAGCATTTT
TRBD1 | few | TRBJ2-7 | TRBV5-6 | CASSSLTGMDSYEQYF | TGTGCCAGCAGCTCCCTGACAGGGATGGACTCCTACGAGCAGTACTTC
TRBD1 | few | TRBJ2-7 | TRBV27 | CASSWDRGHNEQYF | TGTGCCAGCAGCTGGGACAGGGGGCATAACGAGCAGTACTTC
- | - | TRBJ1-5 | TRBV27 | CASSERGQPQHF | TGTGCCAGCAGTGAGAGGGGGCAGCCCCAGCATTTT
- | - | TRBJ1-5 | TRBV6-5 | CASSYSVGGNQPQHF | TGTGCCAGCAGTTACTCGGTGGGGGGCAATCAGCCCCAGCATTTT
- | - | TRBJ1-2 | TRBV5-1 | CASSLAFRQNYGYTF | TGCGCCAGCAGCTTGGCCTTTCGACAGAACTATGGCTACACCTTC
- | - | TRBJ2-5 | TRBV11-2 | CASSLGDETQYF | TGTGCCAGCAGCTTAGGGGACGAGACCCAGTACTTC
- | - | TRBJ1-4 | TRBV27 | CASGRLSTNEKLFF | TGTGCCAGCGGGAGACTGTCAACTAATGAAAAACTGTTTTTT
- | once | TRBJ1-2 | TRBV29-1 | CSDLRADYGYTF | TGCAGCGACCTCCGGGCTGACTATGGCTACACCTTC
- | - | TRBJ1-1 | TRBV5-1 | CASSLRPRPSEAFF | TGCGCCAGCAGCTTGCGACCCCGGCCCTCCGAAGCTTTCTTT
TRBD1 | - | TRBJ2-7 | TRBV29-1 | CSVGTGGPYEQYF | TGCAGCGTAGGGACAGGGGGCCCCTACGAGCAGTACTTC
TRBD1 | many | TRBJ2-7 | TRBV10-3 | CAISESLGQDEQYF | TGTGCCATCAGTGAGTCTCTAGGACAGGACGAGCAGTACTTC
- | - | TRBJ2-1 | TRBV4-2 | CASSQVRGHEQFF | TGTGCCAGCAGCCAGGTTAGAGGGCATGAGCAGTTCTTC
- | - | TRBJ2-5 | TRBV30 | CAWSVAETQYF | TGTGCCTGGAGTGTAGCGGAGACCCAGTACTTC
TRBD1 | few | TRBJ2-1 | TRBV6-4 | CASSRGQAPNEQFF | TGTGCCAGCAGTAGGGGACAGGCGCCCAATGAGCAGTTCTTC
- | - | TRBJ2-7 | TRBV27 | CASSGGASSYEQYF | TGTGCCAGTTCCGGGGGAGCCTCATCCTACGAGCAGTACTTC
- | few | TRBJ1-6 | TRBV30 | CAWSVGGLDNSPLHF | TGTGCCTGGAGTGTCGGGGGACTGGATAATTCACCCCTCCACTTT
- | - | TRBJ2-5 | TRBV5-1 | CASSPRGARETQYF | TGCGCCAGCAGCCCCCGCGGGGCCCGGGAGACCCAGTACTTC
- | - | TRBJ2-1 | TRBV7-9 | CASSPPLSSYNEQFF | TGTGCCAGCAGCCCCCCCTTGAGCTCCTACAATGAGCAGTTCTTC